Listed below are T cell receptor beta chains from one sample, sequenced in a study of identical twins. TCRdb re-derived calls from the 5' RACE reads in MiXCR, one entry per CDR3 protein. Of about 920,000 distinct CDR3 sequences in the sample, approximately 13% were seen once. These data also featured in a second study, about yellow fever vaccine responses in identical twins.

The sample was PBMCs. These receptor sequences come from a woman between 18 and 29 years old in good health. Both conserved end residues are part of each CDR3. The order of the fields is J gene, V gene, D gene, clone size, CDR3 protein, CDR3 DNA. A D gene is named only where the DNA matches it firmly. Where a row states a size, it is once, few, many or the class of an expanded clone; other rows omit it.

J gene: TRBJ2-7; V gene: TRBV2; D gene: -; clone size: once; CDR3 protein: CASSDLPGVPRASYEQYF; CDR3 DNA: TGTGCCAGCAGTGATTTACCGGGAGTTCCTCGGGCCTCCTACGAGCAGTACTTC
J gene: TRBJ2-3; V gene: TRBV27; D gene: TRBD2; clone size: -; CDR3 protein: CASSLSIGAGAGDTQYF; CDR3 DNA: TGTGCCAGCAGTTTATCGATAGGGGCGGGAGCCGGAGATACGCAGTATTTT
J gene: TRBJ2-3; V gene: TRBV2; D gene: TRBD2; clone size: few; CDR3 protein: CASIGGRAADTQYF; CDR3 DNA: TGTGCCAGCATCGGGGGGAGGGCCGCAGATACGCAGTATTTT
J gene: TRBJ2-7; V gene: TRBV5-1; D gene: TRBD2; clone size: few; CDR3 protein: CASSPNPSGSSYEQYF; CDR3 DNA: TGCGCCAGCAGCCCGAATCCCAGCGGGAGCTCCTACGAGCAGTACTTC
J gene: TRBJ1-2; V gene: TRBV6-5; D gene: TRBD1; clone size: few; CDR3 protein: CASSHPGQGYYGYTF; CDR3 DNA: TGTGCCAGCAGTCACCCGGGACAGGGGTACTATGGCTACACCTTC
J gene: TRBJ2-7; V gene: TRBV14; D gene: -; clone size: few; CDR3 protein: CASSRSGGEQYF; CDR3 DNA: TGTGCCAGCAGCCGCTCAGGGGGGGAGCAGTACTTC
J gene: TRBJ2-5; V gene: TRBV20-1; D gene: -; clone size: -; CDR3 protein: CSAPLMRGTYQETQYF; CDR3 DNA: TGCAGTGCACCTCTGATGAGGGGGACGTACCAAGAGACCCAGTACTTC
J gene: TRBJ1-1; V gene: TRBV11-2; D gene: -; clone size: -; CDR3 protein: CASSFPLGKLNTEAFF; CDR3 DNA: TGTGCCAGCAGCTTCCCCTTGGGGAAACTGAACACTGAAGCTTTCTTT
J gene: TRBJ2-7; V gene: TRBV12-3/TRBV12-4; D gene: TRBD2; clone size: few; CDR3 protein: CASSRGGRSYEQYF; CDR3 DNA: TGTGCCAGCAGTCGGGGGGGGCGTTCCTACGAGCAGTACTTC
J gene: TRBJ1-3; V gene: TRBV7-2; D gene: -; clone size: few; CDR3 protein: CASSLASYSGNTIYF; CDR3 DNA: TGTGCCAGCAGCTTAGCCTCCTACTCTGGAAACACCATATATTTT
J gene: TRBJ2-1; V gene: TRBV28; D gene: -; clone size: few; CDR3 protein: CASSFSATRYNEQFF; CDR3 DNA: TGTGCCAGCAGTTTCTCCGCCACCAGGTACAATGAGCAGTTCTTC
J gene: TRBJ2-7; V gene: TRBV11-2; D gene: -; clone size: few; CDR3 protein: CASSLLGRKTYEQYF; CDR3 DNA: TGTGCCAGCAGCTTACTTGGGCGGAAGACCTACGAGCAGTACTTC
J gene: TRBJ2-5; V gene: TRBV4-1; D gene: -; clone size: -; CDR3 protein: CASSQEGAGETQYF; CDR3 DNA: TGCGCCAGCAGCCAAGAAGGGGCGGGGGAGACCCAGTACTTC
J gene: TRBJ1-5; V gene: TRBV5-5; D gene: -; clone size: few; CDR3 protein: CASSLWGVSNQPQHF; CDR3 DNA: TGTGCCAGCAGCTTATGGGGTGTTAGCAATCAGCCCCAGCATTTT
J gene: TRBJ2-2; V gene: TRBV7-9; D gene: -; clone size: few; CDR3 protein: CASSLAPDGRTGELFF; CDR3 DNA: TGTGCCAGCAGCTTAGCACCGGACGGGCGGACCGGGGAGCTGTTTTTT
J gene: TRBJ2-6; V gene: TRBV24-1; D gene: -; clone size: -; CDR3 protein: CATSSGGLGANVLSF; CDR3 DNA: TGTGCCACCAGTAGTGGGGGGCTGGGGGCCAACGTCCTGTCTTTC
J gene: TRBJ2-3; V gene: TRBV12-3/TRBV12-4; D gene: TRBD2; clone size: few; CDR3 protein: CASNELAGGPDTQYF; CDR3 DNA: TGTGCCAGCAACGAACTAGCGGGAGGGCCAGATACGCAGTATTTT
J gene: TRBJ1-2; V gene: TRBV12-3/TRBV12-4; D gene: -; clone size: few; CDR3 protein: CASSLATALYGYTF; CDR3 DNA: TGTGCCAGCAGTTTAGCGACAGCTCTCTATGGCTACACCTTC
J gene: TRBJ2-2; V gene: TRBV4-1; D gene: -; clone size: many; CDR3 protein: CASSHGQTRRTGELFF; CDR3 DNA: TGCGCCAGCAGCCACGGACAGACTCGGAGGACCGGGGAGCTGTTTTTT
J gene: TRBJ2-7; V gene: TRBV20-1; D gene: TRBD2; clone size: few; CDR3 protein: CSARDITSGNLLSYEQYF; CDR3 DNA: TGCAGTGCTAGAGATATCACTAGCGGGAATCTCCTCTCCTACGAGCAGTACTTC
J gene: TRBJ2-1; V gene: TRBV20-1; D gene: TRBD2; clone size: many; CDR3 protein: CSAPLAGPNNEQFF; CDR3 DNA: TGCAGTGCTCCACTAGCGGGGCCTAACAATGAGCAGTTCTTC
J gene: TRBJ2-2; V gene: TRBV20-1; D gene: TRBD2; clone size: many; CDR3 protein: CSARSGTSGYTGELFF; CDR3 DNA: TGCAGTGCTAGATCTGGGACTAGCGGTTACACCGGGGAGCTGTTTTTT
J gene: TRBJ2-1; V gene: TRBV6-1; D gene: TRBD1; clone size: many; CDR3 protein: CASSRPAGQGLQGEQFF; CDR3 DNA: TGTGCCAGCAGTCGACCGGCGGGACAGGGTCTACAGGGTGAGCAGTTCTTC
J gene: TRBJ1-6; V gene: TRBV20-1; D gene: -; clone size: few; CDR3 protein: CSAREVGSYNSPLHF; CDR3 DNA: TGCAGTGCTAGAGAGGTGGGATCCTATAATTCACCCCTCCACTTT
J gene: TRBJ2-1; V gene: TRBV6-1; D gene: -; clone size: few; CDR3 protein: CATRVGSYNEQFF; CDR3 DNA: TGTGCCACCCGAGTGGGCTCCTACAATGAGCAGTTCTTC
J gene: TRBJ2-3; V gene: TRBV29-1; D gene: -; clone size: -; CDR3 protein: CSVGWGSTDTQYF; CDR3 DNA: TGCAGCGTCGGTTGGGGTAGCACAGATACGCAGTATTTT
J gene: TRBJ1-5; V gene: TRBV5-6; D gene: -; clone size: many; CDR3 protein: CASSLGGRGNQPQHF; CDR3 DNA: TGTGCCAGCAGCTTGGGGGGACGGGGCAATCAGCCCCAGCATTTT
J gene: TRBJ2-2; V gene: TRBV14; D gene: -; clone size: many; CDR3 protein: CASSQPNSANTGELFF; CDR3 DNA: TGTGCCAGCAGCCAACCGAATAGCGCGAACACCGGGGAGCTGTTTTTT
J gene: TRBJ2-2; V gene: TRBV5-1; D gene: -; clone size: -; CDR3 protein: CASTPGDINTGELFF; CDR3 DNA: TGCGCCAGCACCCCGGGGGACATTAACACCGGGGAGCTGTTTTTT
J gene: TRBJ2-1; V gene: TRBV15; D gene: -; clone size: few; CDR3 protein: CATSSPWSRGNEQFF; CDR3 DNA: TGTGCCACCAGCAGTCCTTGGAGTAGGGGTAATGAGCAGTTCTTC
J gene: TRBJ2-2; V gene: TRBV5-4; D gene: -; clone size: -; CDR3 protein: CASSPEPARGSTGELFF; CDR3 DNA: TGTGCCAGCAGCCCCGAACCGGCCCGGGGGAGCACCGGGGAGCTGTTTTTT
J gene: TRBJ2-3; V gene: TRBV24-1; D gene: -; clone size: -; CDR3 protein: CATSDPHRESTDTQYF; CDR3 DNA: TGTGCCACCAGTGATCCGCACAGGGAGAGCACAGATACGCAGTATTTT
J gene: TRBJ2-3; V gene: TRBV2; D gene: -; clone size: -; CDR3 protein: CASSELVLTDTQYF; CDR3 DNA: TGTGCCAGCAGTGAATTGGTTCTCACAGATACGCAGTATTTT